The 21 T cell receptor beta chains below come from one sample, sequenced in a study of cytomegalovirus exposure and HLA in healthy donors. Primers: 60 Vbeta forward and 13 Jbeta reverse. Profiling relied on immunoSEQ multiplex PCR, and the TCRdb table lists in-frame clones only, not all of them. The sample carries 84,000 or so clones, 70% to 80% recorded once. The specimen was PBMCs. These receptor sequences come from a human donor in good health.

This rearrangement joins TRBV2 to TRBJ2-3; the match to TRBD2 covers 15 bases. The germline V gene has CDR1 SNHLY and CDR2 FYNNEI. There are 17 residues in the CDR3. V trimming: 5 bases; J trimming: 3 bases; junction bases outside the gene matches: 6. The CDR3: CASSQGLAGGRTDTQYF. The CDR3 nucleotides read TGTGCCAGCAGTCAAGGACTAGCGGGGGGGCGAACAGATACGCAGTATTTT. The whole variable domain, remainder taken from reference TRBV2 and TRBJ2-3, is EPEVTQTPSHQVTQMGQEVILRCVPISNHLYFYWYRQILGQKVEFLVSFYNNEISEKSEIFDDQFSVERPDGSNFTLKIRSTKLEDSAMYFCASSQGLAGGRTDTQYFGPGTRLTVL.

In this sample, this clone turned up a few times. V gene TRBV6-5 combines with J gene TRBJ1-1, with unresolved D. V was cut by 6 bases and J by 3 bases, with 14 bases left in between. The length of the CDR3 is 14 residues. CDR1 MNHEY and CDR2 SVGAGI come from the germline V gene. CDR3 DNA: TGTGCCAGCAGCCTTGGACTGGTTTACACTGAAGCTTTCTTT. Its translation: CASSLGLVYTEAFF.

The V and J genes are TRBV13 and TRBJ1-5; perhaps TRBD1 as D (5 bases). CDR1 is PRHDT, CDR2 FYEKMQ, per germline (reference sequence). V gave up 2 bases and J gave up 0 bases, with 5 bases separating them. The CDR3 covers 14 residues. The CDR3 DNA reads TGTGCCAGCAGCTTAAGGGGTAGCAATCAGCCCCAGCATTTT. Its protein product is CASSLRGSNQPQHF.

This clone turned up a few times. The chain carries TRBV5-1 and TRBJ1-1; perhaps TRBD1 as D (5 bases). The CDR3 totals 14 residues. V lost 6 bases and J lost 1, with 13 bases in between. Germline CDR1 and CDR2: SGHRS and YFSETQ. For the CDR3, the DNA is TGCGCCAGCACCTCCGGCGGGGGGAACACTGAAGCTTTCTTT. Its protein is CASTSGGGNTEAFF.

This sequence joins TRBV6-5 and TRBJ1-2; 10 nucleotides line up with TRBD1. This CDR3 has 13 residues. Germline V gives CDR1 MNHEY, CDR2 SVGAGI. V dropped 4 bases and J dropped 8; count of bases not matched to a gene: 4. The CDR3 DNA follows: TGTGCCAGCAGTTTGACAGGGGGCTGGGGCTACACCTTC. Amino acids: CASSLTGGWGYTF.

This clone came up a few times. This sequence joins TRBV6-6 and TRBJ2-7, with a tentative D call TRBD2 (5 bases). The CDR3 covers 14 residues. The germline CDR1 and CDR2 sequences are MNHNY and SVGAGI (reference sequence). Trimming took 6 bases from V and 0 from J, leaving 12 bases between them. CDR3 DNA: TGTGCCAGCAGCCACATCGGGGACTCCTACGAGCAGTACTTC. The encoded protein is CASSHIGDSYEQYF.

The V and J genes are TRBV7-2 and TRBJ2-3; TRBD2 is a possible D gene (5 bases). V was shortened by 2 bases and J by 4 bases, with 10 bases between the two germline ends. CDR1 is SGHTA, CDR2 FQGNSA, per germline. The CDR3 runs 14 residues. The CDR3 protein is CASSLKISADTQYF. Here the CDR3 DNA reads TGTGCCAGCAGCTTAAAGATTAGCGCAGATACGCAGTATTTT.

This clone turned up a few times. The genes are TRBV6-5 and TRBJ1-1; 7 nucleotides align to TRBD1. Germline values: CDR1 MNHEY, CDR2 SVGAGI. The CDR3 sequence is 14 residues long. V lost 6 bases to trimming and J lost 4 bases; unmatched junction nucleotides: 8. In DNA, the CDR3 is TGTGCCAGCAGCCGGGACAGAGTCGCCACTGAAGCTTTCTTT. As protein: CASSRDRVATEAFF.

The chain employs TRBV5-4 and TRBJ2-7, with unresolved D. Trimming took off 2 bases at V and 0 bases at J, with 3 bases between the two ends. From germline, CDR1 is SGHNT and CDR2 YYREEE (reference sequence). The CDR3 loop spans 12 amino acids. The CDR3, as DNA: TGTGCCAGCAGCTTTAGCTCCTACGAGCAGTACTTC. This codes for CASSFSSYEQYF.

This clone was seen once. The chain couples TRBV19 to TRBJ1-5, with 9 bases that match TRBD1. Germline V gene data show CDR1 as LNHDA and CDR2 as SQIVND (reference sequence). V dropped 7 bases and J dropped 6; count of bases not matched to a gene: 7. The CDR3 runs 14 residues. This CDR3 is CASTGTGLRQPQHF. CDR3 sequence (DNA): TGTGCCAGTACCGGGACAGGGTTACGTCAGCCCCAGCATTTT.

CDR3: CASTYWGGSGNTIYF. As DNA, the CDR3 is TGTGCCAGCACCTACTGGGGGGGCTCTGGAAACACCATATATTTT. The chain employs TRBV6-6 and TRBJ1-3; D is possibly TRBD1 (5 bases). The CDR3 spans 15 residues. Germline CDR1 is MNHNY and CDR2 is SVGAGI (reference sequence). V gave up 7 bases and J gave up 0 bases, with 13 bases separating them.

This chain joins TRBV6-5 and TRBJ1-4, with TRBD1 identical over 9 bases. V lost 5 bases, J lost 5 bases, and 3 bases stayed unmatched. Germline CDR1 is MNHEY and CDR2 is SVGAGI. The CDR3 sequence is 14 residues long. CDR3 coding DNA: TGTGCCAGCAGTCCGGACAGGGGAAATGAAAAACTGTTTTTT. This sequence encodes CASSPDRGNEKLFF.

This rearrangement joins TRBV7-9 to TRBJ1-1; TRBD1 matches at 8 bases. Trimming at V came to 5 bases and at J to 6 bases, leaving 11 bases not matched to a gene. Germline loops: CDR1 SEHNR, CDR2 FQNEAQ (reference sequence). This CDR3 has 15 residues. The CDR3: CASSPRTGSDAEAFF. The CDR3 DNA reads as TGTGCCAGCAGCCCAAGGACAGGGTCCGACGCTGAAGCTTTCTTT.

V and J are TRBV30 and TRBJ2-3; perhaps TRBD2 as D (7 bases). The CDR3 runs 14 residues. The V and J ends lost 2 bases and 8 bases respectively, with 17 bases between them. Per the germline V gene, CDR1 is GTSNPN and CDR2 is SVGIG (reference sequence). CDR3 nucleotides: TGTGCCTGGAGTAGGGGGGGGGCCGGAGGTACGCAGTATTTT. This codes for CAWSRGGAGGTQYF.

The chain employs TRBV6-4 and TRBJ2-1; TRBD2 matches at 14 bases. The V gene's germline CDR1 is MRHNA and CDR2 SNTAGT. Trimming took 4 bases from V and 7 from J; bases not matched to a gene: 0. The CDR3 loop spans 14 amino acids. For the CDR3, the DNA is TGTGCCAGCAGTGGGACTAGCGGGGGGAATGAGCAGTTCTTC. It encodes CASSGTSGGNEQFF.

This chain connects TRBV4-1 to TRBJ1-5; TRBD1 might be the D (6 bases). V was shortened by 2 bases and J by 3 bases, with 11 bases between the two germline ends. Germline V lookup: CDR1 MGHRA, CDR2 YSYEKL. The CDR3 contains 15 residues. CDR3 DNA sequence: TGCGCCAGCAGCCAACCCGGACAGAACAATCAGCCCCAGCATTTT. This gives the protein CASSQPGQNNQPQHF.

This sequence joins TRBV27 and TRBJ2-2; 9 positions match TRBD2. The CDR3 extends over 19 amino acids. Germline CDR1 and CDR2: MNHEY and SMNVEV (reference sequence). Losses at the gene ends were 2 bases for V and 0 bases for J; bases not matched to a gene: 10. The CDR3 is CASSLDSFSGGPNTGELFF. For the CDR3, the DNA is TGTGCCAGCAGTTTAGACTCCTTTAGCGGGGGACCGAACACCGGGGAGCTGTTTTTT.

The chain joins TRBV29-1 to TRBJ1-1, with TRBD1 matching 9 bases. The CDR3 extends over 13 amino acids. V gave up 4 bases and J gave up 5 bases; unmatched junction bases: 5. Germline assignment: CDR1 SQVTM and CDR2 ANQGSEA. The CDR3 loop is CSVGDRVYTEAFF. The CDR3 DNA follows: TGCAGCGTTGGGGACAGGGTTTATACTGAAGCTTTCTTT.

The J gene is TRBJ2-6, the V gene TRBV13; 8 bases fit TRBD1. The ends lost 2 bases at V and 5 bases at J; junction bases unmatched: 8. CDR1 and CDR2 (germline): PRHDT, FYEKMQ (reference sequence). The CDR3 covers 17 residues. The CDR3 sequence: CASSLNQGASRANVLTF. CDR3 nucleotide sequence: TGTGCCAGCAGCTTAAATCAGGGGGCTAGTAGGGCCAACGTCCTGACTTTC.

This clone was recorded once. The J gene is TRBJ1-3, the V gene TRBV9; D unclear. Germline lookup yields CDR1 SGDLS and CDR2 YYNGEE. Trimming removed 1 base at V and 0 bases at J, with 5 bases between. CDR3 length: 14 residues. The CDR3 sequence: CASSVQYSGNTIYF. The DNA for the CDR3 is TGTGCCAGCAGCGTACAGTACTCTGGAAACACCATATATTTT.

This clone was seen a few times. The chain has TRBV2 and TRBJ1-3; no reliable D call. The CDR3 totals 15 residues. CDR1 and CDR2 from the germline V gene are SNHLY and FYNNEI. Between the trimmed V and J ends, which lost 2 bases and 3 bases, there was a span of 11 bases. The CDR3 DNA follows: TGTGCCAGCAGTGAAATCGGCAGCGGTGGAAACACCATATATTTT. Translated, it gives CASSEIGSGGNTIYF.